This T cell receptor (beta chain) stems from a study of T-cell reconstitution after alpha-beta-depleted transplantation in children. Study-wide results and caveats: T-cell counts and diversity were attributed mostly to newly produced T cells one year after transplant.

TCRbeta library preparation incorporated unique molecular identifiers. Via MiXCR, TCRdb re-called the PCR reads, giving one row per CDR3 protein. The sample yields about 300,000 distinct CDR3 sequences, 9.5% to 13% seen once. This clonotype was seen ten or more times. Its target is not known. The length of the CDR3 is 16 residues. Trimming cost V 0 bases and J 9 bases, with 21 bases left between them. CDR1 is DFQATT, CDR2 SNEGSKA, per germline (reference sequence). V and J are TRBV20-1 and TRBJ2-1; tentatively, D is TRBD1 or TRBD2 (6 bases each). This sequence originates from a boy under two years old with acute myeloid leukemia, due to receive a stem cell transplant. The sequences come from PBMCs, collected before TCRalphabeta/CD19-depleted stem cell transplant. This chain's CDR3 is CSARDRFRGGGREQFF. DNA of the CDR3: TGCAGTGCTAGAGACCGTTTCAGGGGAGGCGGTCGTGAGCAGTTCTTC.